This TCR beta chain was sequenced in a study of T cell clones after liver transplantation. Germline V gene lookup returns CDR1 MNHEY and CDR2 SVGAGI. This CDR3 has 15 amino acids. Trimming stripped 0 bases from V and 4 bases from J, with 11 bases between. The data were produced by immunoSEQ multiplex PCR, yet TCRdb's version contains in-frame clones alone and is incomplete. The profile shows roughly 120,000 clones, about nine tenths of them singletons. This receptor was taken from a human patient who received a liver transplant. Some T cells may have originated in the graft donor. V and J are TRBV6-5 and TRBJ2-3; a possible D gene is TRBD1 (5 bases). The sample here was CD4+ T cells from blood, taken 12 months after liver transplant. DNA of the CDR3: TGTGCCAGCAGTTACTCGCTGGGGCGGCCAGATACGCAGTATTTT. It specifies CASSYSLGRPDTQYF.